This T cell receptor beta chain was identified during a study of shared clonotypes between healthy human individuals. Using immunoSEQ multiplex PCR, the repertoire was profiled, and TCRdb retains in-frame clones only, with some absent. The sample yields millions of clones, just under 95% seen once. Of note for this clone: The antigen remains unidentified.

Positively selected for CCR7, the CD45RO-negative cells used as naive CD8 cells excluded terminally differentiated effector memory CD45RA+ cells. General observations from the study: Rarefaction indicated that sorted-subset sequencing remained incomplete although depth was large.

The germline gives CDR1 ENHRY, CDR2 SYGVKD. Trimming cost V 4 bases and J 5 bases; bases outside gene matches: 4. The CDR3 spans 13 residues. V and J are TRBV10-3 and TRBJ1-1, with 7 bases that match TRBD1. The TCR originated in a man aged 18 to 30 in good health. Sequenced input: naive CD8+ T cells sorted from blood. DNA of the CDR3: TGTGCCATCAGTGGGGACAGCTGGACTGAAGCTTTCTTT. Residues: CAISGDSWTEAFF.